A selection of T cell receptor beta chains follows, all from one sample in a study of T cell repertoires in aging, cancer and after chemotherapy. MiXCR was run by TCRdb on the multiplex PCR reads, yielding one entry per CDR3 protein. The sample yields around 12,000 distinct CDR3 sequences, around 20% seen once. Sample: blood. Source of these receptors: a human donor in good health. The CDR3 runs from the conserved cysteine through the conserved F or W. The D gene is left open where the match is weak. Expanded clones get a size class; other rows say once, few or many, or leave the size out.

v_call: TRBV30
clone_size: -
j_call: TRBJ1-3
d_call: TRBD1
cdr3_aa: CAWYRTGVPYSGNTIYF
cdr3_nt: TGTGCCTGGTACCGGACAGGGGTCCCCTACTCTGGAAACACCATATATTTT

v_call: TRBV6-2/TRBV6-3
clone_size: -
j_call: TRBJ1-5
d_call: -
cdr3_aa: CASSYSGQMNQPQHF
cdr3_nt: TGTGCCAGCAGTTACTCAGGGCAAATGAATCAGCCCCAGCATTTT

v_call: TRBV4-3
clone_size: -
j_call: TRBJ1-3
d_call: -
cdr3_aa: CASSQDKGAGNTIYF
cdr3_nt: TGTGCCAGCAGCCAAGATAAAGGGGCTGGAAACACCATATATTTT

v_call: TRBV7-2
clone_size: many
j_call: TRBJ2-5
d_call: -
cdr3_aa: CASSPMRDGETQYF
cdr3_nt: TGTGCCAGCAGTCCCATGAGGGACGGTGAGACCCAGTACTTC

v_call: TRBV11-1
clone_size: medium-sized
j_call: TRBJ1-2
d_call: -
cdr3_aa: CASSLGRGGYTF
cdr3_nt: TGTGCCAGCAGCTTAGGTCGGGGAGGCTACACCTTC

v_call: TRBV19
clone_size: medium-sized
j_call: TRBJ2-7
d_call: -
cdr3_aa: CASSYGGARNEQYF
cdr3_nt: TGTGCCAGTAGCTACGGAGGGGCTCGCAACGAGCAGTACTTC

v_call: TRBV12-3/TRBV12-4
clone_size: few
j_call: TRBJ1-5
d_call: -
cdr3_aa: CASGLVQSGQPQHF
cdr3_nt: TGTGCTAGTGGTTTGGTGCAGTCGGGTCAGCCCCAGCATTTT

v_call: TRBV18
clone_size: few
j_call: TRBJ2-5
d_call: -
cdr3_aa: CASSPQNTETQYF
cdr3_nt: TGTGCCAGCTCACCACAGAATACTGAGACCCAGTACTTC

v_call: TRBV19
clone_size: many
j_call: TRBJ1-2
d_call: -
cdr3_aa: CASSIARGGEGGYTF
cdr3_nt: TGTGCCAGTAGTATCGCCCGAGGGGGAGAGGGTGGCTACACCTTC

v_call: TRBV5-1
clone_size: few
j_call: TRBJ2-7
d_call: -
cdr3_aa: CASSLSGGTYYEQYF
cdr3_nt: TGCGCCAGCAGCTTATCAGGGGGGACCTACTACGAGCAGTACTTC

v_call: TRBV11-3
clone_size: -
j_call: TRBJ2-1
d_call: TRBD1
cdr3_aa: CASSTRDSYNEQFF
cdr3_nt: TGTGCCAGCAGCACGAGGGACAGCTACAATGAGCAGTTCTTC